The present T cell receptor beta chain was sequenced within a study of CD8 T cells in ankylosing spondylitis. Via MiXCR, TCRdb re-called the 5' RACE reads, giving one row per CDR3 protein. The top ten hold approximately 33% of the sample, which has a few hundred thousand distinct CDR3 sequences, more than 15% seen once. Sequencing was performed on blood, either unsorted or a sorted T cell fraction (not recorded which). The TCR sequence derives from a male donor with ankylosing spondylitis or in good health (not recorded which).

The CDR3 DNA reads as TGTGCCAGCAGCTGGACAGGGAACCAAGAGACCCAGTACTTC. This gives the protein CASSWTGNQETQYF. This chain connects TRBV5-6 to TRBJ2-5; 8 bases match TRBD1. V lost 3 bases and J lost 0; bases outside the gene matches: 1. The V gene's germline CDR1 is SGHDT and CDR2 YYEEEE. The CDR3 is made up of 14 amino acids.